This TCR beta chain came from a study of blood T cell repertoires in COVID-19. The germline V gene has CDR1 MDHEN and CDR2 SYDVKM. This CDR3 comprises 14 residues. V lost 4 bases to trimming and J lost 9 bases; unmatched junction nucleotides: 5. TCRdb's copy holds only in-frame clones and misses some; the assay was immunoSEQ multiplex PCR. The sample contains tens of thousands of clones, roughly 78% of which appear only once. The clonotype originates from a human donor in a cohort sampled during active COVID-19. The gene calls are TRBV28 and TRBJ1-6; TRBD1 matches at 8 bases. Sequencing input: peripheral blood. Here the CDR3 DNA reads TGTGCCAGCAGTTACAGGGGGAGAGGTTCACCCCTCCACTTT. Protein: CASSYRGRGSPLHF.